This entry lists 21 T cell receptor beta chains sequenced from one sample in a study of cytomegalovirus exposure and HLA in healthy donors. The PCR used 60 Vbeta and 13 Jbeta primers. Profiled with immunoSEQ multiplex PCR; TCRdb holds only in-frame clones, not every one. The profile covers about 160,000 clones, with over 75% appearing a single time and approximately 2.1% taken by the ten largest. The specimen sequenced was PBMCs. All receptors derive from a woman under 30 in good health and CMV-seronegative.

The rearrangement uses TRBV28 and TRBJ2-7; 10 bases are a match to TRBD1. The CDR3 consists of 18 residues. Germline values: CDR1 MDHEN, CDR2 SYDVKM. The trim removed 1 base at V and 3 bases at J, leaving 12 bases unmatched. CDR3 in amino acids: CASSLSRTGGVAYYEQYF. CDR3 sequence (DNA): TGTGCCAGCAGTTTATCCAGGACAGGGGGGGTGGCATACTACGAGCAGTACTTC.

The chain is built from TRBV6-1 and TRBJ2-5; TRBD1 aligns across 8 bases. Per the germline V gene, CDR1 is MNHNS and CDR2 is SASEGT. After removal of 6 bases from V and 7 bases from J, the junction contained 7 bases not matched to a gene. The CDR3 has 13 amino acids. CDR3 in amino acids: CASREDRVGTQYF. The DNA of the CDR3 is TGTGCCAGCAGAGAGGACAGGGTCGGGACCCAGTACTTC.

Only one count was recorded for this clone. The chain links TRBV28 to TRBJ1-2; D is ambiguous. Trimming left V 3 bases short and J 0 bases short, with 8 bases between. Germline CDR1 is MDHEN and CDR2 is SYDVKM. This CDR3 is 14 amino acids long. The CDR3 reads CASSFGITNYGYTF. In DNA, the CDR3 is TGTGCCAGCAGTTTCGGGATAACTAACTATGGCTACACCTTC.

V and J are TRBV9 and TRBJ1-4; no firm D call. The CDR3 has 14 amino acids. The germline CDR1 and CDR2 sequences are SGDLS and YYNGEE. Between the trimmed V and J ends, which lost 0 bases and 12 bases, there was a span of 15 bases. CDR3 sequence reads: CASSVGREGLELFF. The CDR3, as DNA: TGTGCCAGCAGCGTAGGGAGGGAAGGTCTGGAACTGTTTTTT.

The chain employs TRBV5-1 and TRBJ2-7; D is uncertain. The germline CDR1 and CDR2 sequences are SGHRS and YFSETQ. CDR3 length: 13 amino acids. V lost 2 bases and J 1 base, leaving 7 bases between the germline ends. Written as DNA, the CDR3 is TGCGCCAGCAGCTTTGACACTTCCTACGAGCAGTACTTC. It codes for CASSFDTSYEQYF. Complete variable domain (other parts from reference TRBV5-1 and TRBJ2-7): KAGVTQTPRYLIKTRGQQVTLSCSPISGHRSVSWYQQTPGQGLQFLFEYFSETQRNKGNFPGRFSGRQFSNSRSEMNVSTLELGDSALYLCASSFDTSYEQYFGPGTRLTVT.

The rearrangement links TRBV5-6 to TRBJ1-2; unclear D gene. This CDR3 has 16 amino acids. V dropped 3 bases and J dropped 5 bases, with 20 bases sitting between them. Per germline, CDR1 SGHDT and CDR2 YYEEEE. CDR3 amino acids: CASSSEDWAAIYGYTF. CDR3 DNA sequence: TGTGCCAGCAGCTCGGAGGATTGGGCGGCTATTTATGGCTACACCTTC. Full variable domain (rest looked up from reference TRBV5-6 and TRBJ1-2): DAGVTQSPTHLIKTRGQQVTLRCSPKSGHDTVSWYQQALGQGPQFIFQYYEEEERQRGNFPDRFSGHQFPNYSSELNVNALLLGDSALYLCASSSEDWAAIYGYTFGSGTRLTVV.

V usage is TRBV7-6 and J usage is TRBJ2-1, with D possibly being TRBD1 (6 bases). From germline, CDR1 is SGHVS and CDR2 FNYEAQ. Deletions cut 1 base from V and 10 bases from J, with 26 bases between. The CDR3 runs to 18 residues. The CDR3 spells CASSLVPLTGRFEVEQFF. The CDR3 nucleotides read TGTGCCAGCAGCTTAGTCCCCCTAACAGGGCGCTTCGAGGTGGAGCAGTTCTTC.

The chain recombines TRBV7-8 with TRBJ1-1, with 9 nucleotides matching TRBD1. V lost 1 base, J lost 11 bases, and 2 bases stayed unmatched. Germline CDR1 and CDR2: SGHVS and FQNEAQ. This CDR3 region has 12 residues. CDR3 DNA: TGTGCCAGCAGCTTAGACAGGGGGCCCGCTTTCTTT. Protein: CASSLDRGPAFF.

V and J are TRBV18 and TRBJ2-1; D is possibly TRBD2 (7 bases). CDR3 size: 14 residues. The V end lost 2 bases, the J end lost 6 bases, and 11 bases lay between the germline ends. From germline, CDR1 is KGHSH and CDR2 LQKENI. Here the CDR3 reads CASSPTGGPNEQFF. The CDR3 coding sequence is TGTGCCAGCTCACCAACGGGGGGCCCCAATGAGCAGTTCTTC. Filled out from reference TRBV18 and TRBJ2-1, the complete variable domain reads NAGVMQNPRHLVRRRGQEARLRCSPMKGHSHVYWYRQLPEEGLKFMVYLQKENIIDESGMPKERFSAEFPKEGPSILRIQQVVRGDSAAYFCASSPTGGPNEQFFGPGTRLTVL.

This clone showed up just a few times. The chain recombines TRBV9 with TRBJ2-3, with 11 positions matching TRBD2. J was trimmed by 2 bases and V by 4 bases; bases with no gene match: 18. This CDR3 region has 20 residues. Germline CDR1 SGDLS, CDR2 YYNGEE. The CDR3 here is CASSPLGETSGDIDTDTQYF. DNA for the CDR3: TGTGCCAGCAGCCCCCTGGGGGAGACTAGCGGGGATATAGACACAGATACGCAGTATTTT.

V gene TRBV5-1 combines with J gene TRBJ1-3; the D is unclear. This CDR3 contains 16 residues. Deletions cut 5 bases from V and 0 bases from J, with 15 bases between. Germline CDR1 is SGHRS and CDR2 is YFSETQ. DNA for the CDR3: TGCGCCAGCAGTAGGCGGGCGCGGGACTCTGGAAACACCATATATTTT. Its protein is CASSRRARDSGNTIYF.

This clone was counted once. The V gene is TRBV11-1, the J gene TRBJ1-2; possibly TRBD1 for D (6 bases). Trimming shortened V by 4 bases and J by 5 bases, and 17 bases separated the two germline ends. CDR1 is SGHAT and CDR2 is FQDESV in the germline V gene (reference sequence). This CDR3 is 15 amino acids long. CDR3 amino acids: CASSYSTGQLYGYTF. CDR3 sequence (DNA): TGTGCCAGCAGCTACTCAACCGGACAGCTATATGGCTACACCTTC.

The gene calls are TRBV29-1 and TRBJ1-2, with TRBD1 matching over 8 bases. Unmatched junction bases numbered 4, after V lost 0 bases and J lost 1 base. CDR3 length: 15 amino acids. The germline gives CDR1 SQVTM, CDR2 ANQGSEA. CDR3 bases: TGCAGCGTTGAAGAACGGGACAGGAATAACTATGGCTACACCTTC. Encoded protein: CSVEERDRNNYGYTF. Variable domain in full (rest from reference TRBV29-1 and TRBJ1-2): SAVISQKPSRDICQRGTSLTIQCQVDSQVTMMFWYRQQPGQSLTLIATANQGSEATYESGFVIDKFPISRPNLTFSTLTVSNMSPEDSSIYLCSVEERDRNNYGYTFGSGTRLTVV.

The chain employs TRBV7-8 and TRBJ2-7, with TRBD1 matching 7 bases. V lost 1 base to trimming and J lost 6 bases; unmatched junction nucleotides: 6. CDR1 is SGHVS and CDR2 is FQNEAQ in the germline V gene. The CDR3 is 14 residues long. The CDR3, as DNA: TGTGCCAGCAGCTTAGGACAGGGTTTGGGCGAGCAGTACTTC. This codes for CASSLGQGLGEQYF.

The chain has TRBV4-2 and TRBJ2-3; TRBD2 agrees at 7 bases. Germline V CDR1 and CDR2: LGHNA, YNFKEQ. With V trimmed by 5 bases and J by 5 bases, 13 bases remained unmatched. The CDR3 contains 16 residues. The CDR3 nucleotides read TGTGCCAGCAGCTCCTCTCTAGCGGTAGAGGAAGATACGCAGTATTTT. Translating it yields CASSSSLAVEEDTQYF.

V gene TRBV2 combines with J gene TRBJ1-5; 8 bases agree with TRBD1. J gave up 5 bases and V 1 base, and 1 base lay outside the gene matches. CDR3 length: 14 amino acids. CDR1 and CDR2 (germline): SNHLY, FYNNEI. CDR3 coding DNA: TGTGCCAGCAGTGAAGAACAGGGGGATCAGCCCCAGCATTTT. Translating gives CASSEEQGDQPQHF.

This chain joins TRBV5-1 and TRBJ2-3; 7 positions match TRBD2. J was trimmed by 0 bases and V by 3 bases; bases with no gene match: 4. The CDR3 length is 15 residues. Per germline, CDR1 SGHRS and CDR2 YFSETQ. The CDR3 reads CASSWTSRSTDTQYF. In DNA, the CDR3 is TGCGCCAGCAGCTGGACTAGTCGCAGCACAGATACGCAGTATTTT. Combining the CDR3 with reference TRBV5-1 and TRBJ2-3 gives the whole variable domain KAGVTQTPRYLIKTRGQQVTLSCSPISGHRSVSWYQQTPGQGLQFLFEYFSETQRNKGNFPGRFSGRQFSNSRSEMNVSTLELGDSALYLCASSWTSRSTDTQYFGPGTRLTVL.

CDR3 sequence: CASTPSGGRTTNEKLFF. For the CDR3, the DNA is TGTGCCAGCACCCCGAGCGGGGGTAGGACGACTAATGAAAAACTGTTTTTT. The rearrangement links TRBV5-5 to TRBJ1-4; the D gene is possibly TRBD1 (5 bases). Between the trimmed V and J ends, which lost 6 bases and 2 bases, there was a span of 20 bases. The CDR3 length is 17 residues. The germline CDR1 and CDR2 sequences are SGHKS and YYEKEE (reference sequence). The full variable domain, its missing parts supplied by reference TRBV5-5 and TRBJ1-4, is DAGVTQSPTHLIKTRGQQVTLRCSPISGHKSVSWYQQVLGQGPQFIFQYYEKEERGRGNFPDRFSARQFPNYSSELNVNALLLGDSALYLCASTPSGGRTTNEKLFFGSGTQLSVL.

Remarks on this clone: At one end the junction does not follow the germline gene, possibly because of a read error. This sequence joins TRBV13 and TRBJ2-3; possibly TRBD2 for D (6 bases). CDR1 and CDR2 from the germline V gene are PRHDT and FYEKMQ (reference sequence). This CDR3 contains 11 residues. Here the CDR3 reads CASSFGGVRDF. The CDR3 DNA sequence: TGTGCCAGCAGCTTCGGGGGAGTTAGGGATTTT.

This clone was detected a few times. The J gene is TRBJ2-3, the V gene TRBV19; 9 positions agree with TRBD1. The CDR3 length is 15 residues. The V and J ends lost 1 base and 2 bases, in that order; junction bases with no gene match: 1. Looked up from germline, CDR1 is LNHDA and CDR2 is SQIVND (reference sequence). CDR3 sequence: CASSIGTGATDTQYF. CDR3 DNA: TGTGCCAGTAGTATAGGGACAGGGGCCACAGATACGCAGTATTTT.

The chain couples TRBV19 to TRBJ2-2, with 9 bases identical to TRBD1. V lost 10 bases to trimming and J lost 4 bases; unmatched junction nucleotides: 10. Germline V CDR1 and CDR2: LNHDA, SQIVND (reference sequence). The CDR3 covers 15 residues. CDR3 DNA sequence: TGTGCCACATTGCGCGGACAGGGGCGCACCGGGGAGCTGTTTTTT. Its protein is CATLRGQGRTGELFF.